This TCR beta chain was recorded in a study of blood T cells in healthy people across ages. For the second PCR, which ran for about 7 to 11 cycles, a sample-barcoded 5' primer and a J-beta primer mix were used. TCRdb re-called the 5' RACE reads with MiXCR, one entry per CDR3 protein. This repertoire shows more than 800,000 distinct CDR3 sequences, more than 25% found once; its top ten account for approximately 15%. Sequenced sample: blood. The clonotype originates from a woman aged 80 or over in good health.

The CDR3 reads CASSGTGYNQPQHF. DNA of the CDR3: TGTGCCAGCAGCGGGACAGGATACAATCAGCCCCAGCATTTT. V usage is TRBV9 and J usage is TRBJ1-5, with 7 nucleotides matching TRBD1. The CDR3 loop spans 14 amino acids. CDR1 is SGDLS and CDR2 is YYNGEE in the germline V gene. Trimming removed 3 bases from V and 3 bases from J; junction bases left unmatched: 3.